The entry below gives a single T cell receptor (beta chain) sequence along with its context. The entry originates in a study of blood T cell repertoires in COVID-19. About the research overall: The origin of the acute and convalescent COVID-19 samples was the United States, Italy and Spain. PBMCs, B-cell-depleted T cells, or T cells were the source of the cDNA or gDNA that made up the material.

Between the trimmed V and J ends, which lost 6 bases and 0 bases, there was a span of 12 bases. The germline gives CDR1 LNHDA, CDR2 SQIVND (reference sequence). This CDR3 has 15 residues. Authors' analysis steps: Estimation of nucleated cell counts relied on the amplification of reference gene primers. TCRdb's table, derived via immunoSEQ multiplex PCR, lists solely in-frame clones and lacks some. The V and J calls and the clone size are those of that table, but D and trimming were determined from the DNA. The table has approximately 170,000 clones, about 87% seen once. V usage is TRBV19 and J usage is TRBJ1-3; D might be TRBD1 (5 bases). This TCR came from a man younger than 35 with active or convalescent COVID-19. Material: peripheral blood. CDR3 residues: CASSYSRGSGNTIYF. CDR3 in DNA: TGTGCCAGTAGCTACTCAAGGGGCTCTGGAAACACCATATATTTT.